The rows below give T cell receptor beta chains drawn from one sample of a study of cytomegalovirus exposure and HLA in healthy donors. Produced via immunoSEQ multiplex PCR; TCRdb's table is partial and in-frame only. The sample holds over 120,000 clones; approximately 94% are singletons and the top ten take less than 2%. Sequencing input: PBMCs. The receptors originated from a man aged 18 to 29 in good health and CMV-seropositive. CDR3s include the opening cysteine and the closing phenylalanine or tryptophan. A D gene is named only where the DNA matches it firmly. Clone size, where shown, is once, few, many, or a class for clones that have expanded.

>.|.|13|TRBJ2-5|TRBV7-9
CASSSPVLETQYF
TGTGCCAGCAGCTCGCCGGTTTTGGAGACCCAGTACTTC
>.|.|16|TRBJ1-5|TRBV28
CASSPGRGGNNQPQHF
TGTGCCAGCAGTCCAGGGAGGGGGGGGAATAATCAGCCCCAGCATTTT
>.|.|16|TRBJ2-7|TRBV11-2
CASSPTSDSNTYEQYF
TGTGCCAGCAGCCCGACGTCGGACAGCAATACCTACGAGCAGTACTTC
>.|few|14|TRBJ1-2|TRBV19
CASSINGVGYGYTF
TGTGCCAGTAGTATCAACGGGGTGGGATATGGCTACACCTTC
>TRBD2|.|19|TRBJ2-3|TRBV28
CASSLNLPGLAGGTDTQYF
TGTGCCAGCAGTTTGAACCTGCCGGGACTAGCGGGAGGGACAGATACGCAGTATTTT
>.|.|13|TRBJ2-1|TRBV7-2
CASSLVFGNEQFF
TGTGCCAGCAGCTTAGTTTTCGGCAATGAGCAGTTCTTC
>.|.|13|TRBJ2-7|TRBV19
CASSITGGGEQYF
TGTGCCAGTAGTATTACAGGGGGGGGCGAGCAGTACTTC
>.|.|14|TRBJ2-1|TRBV28
CASSFGDSYNEQFF
TGTGCCAGCAGTTTCGGGGACTCCTACAATGAGCAGTTCTTC
>.|.|13|TRBJ2-1|TRBV27
CASSVDFYNEQFF
TGTGCCAGCAGTGTGGACTTCTACAATGAGCAGTTCTTC
>TRBD2|.|16|TRBJ2-7|TRBV18
CASSPSGTSGSYEQYF
TGTGCCAGCTCACCCTCTGGGACTAGCGGGAGCTACGAGCAGTACTTC
>TRBD1|.|16|TRBJ2-5|TRBV5-1
CASSSPGQGEWKTQYF
TGCGCCAGCAGCTCCCCTGGACAGGGGGAATGGAAGACCCAGTACTTC
>.|.|17|TRBJ2-7|TRBV4-2
CASSHLPDTKGGYEQYF
TGTGCCAGCAGCCACCTACCCGACACCAAAGGAGGCTACGAGCAGTACTTC
>.|.|13|TRBJ1-5|TRBV19
CASSIQGYQPQHF
TGTGCCAGTAGTATACAGGGTTATCAGCCCCAGCATTTT
>.|few|16|TRBJ1-2|TRBV4-2
CASSQGLTGPSSGYTF
TGTGCCAGCAGCCAAGGTCTAACAGGGCCTTCCTCTGGCTACACCTTC
>.|.|13|TRBJ1-4|TRBV6-5
CASRLATNEKLFF
TGTGCCAGCAGACTAGCAACTAATGAAAAACTGTTTTTT
>TRBD2|.|14|TRBJ2-1|TRBV2
CASIRREGIDEQFF
TGTGCCAGCATTAGGAGGGAGGGTATCGATGAGCAGTTCTTC
>.|.|13|TRBJ1-2|TRBV2
CASSERRGFGYTF
TGTGCCAGCAGTGAACGCAGGGGATTTGGCTACACCTTC
>TRBD2|.|17|TRBJ2-7|TRBV27
CASSLSSRGRGFYEQYF
TGTGCCAGCAGTTTATCGTCTCGCGGGAGGGGGTTTTACGAGCAGTACTTC
>TRBD1|.|17|TRBJ2-2|TRBV9
CASSVAAGTGYTGELFF
TGTGCCAGCAGCGTTGCCGCCGGGACAGGGTACACCGGGGAGCTGTTTTTT
>TRBD1|.|15|TRBJ1-1|TRBV7-9
CASSFPLTGASRAFF
TGTGCCAGCAGCTTTCCATTGACAGGGGCCTCGAGGGCTTTCTTT
>TRBD2|.|15|TRBJ2-4|TRBV7-6
CASSLGGTTGNIQYF
TGTGCCAGCAGCTTAGGGGGGACTACGGGGAACATTCAGTACTTC
>.|.|15|TRBJ2-1|TRBV27
CASSLRLGGHNEQFF
TGTGCCAGCAGTTTACGTTTAGGGGGACACAATGAGCAGTTCTTC
>TRBD2|.|16|TRBJ2-5|TRBV10-3
CAISELWVSGMETQYF
TGTGCCATCAGTGAGTTGTGGGTTAGCGGGATGGAGACCCAGTACTTC
>.|.|14|TRBJ1-6|TRBV9
CASSAGGYNSPLHF
TGTGCCAGCAGCGCCGGGGGCTATAATTCACCCCTCCACTTT
>TRBD2|.|15|TRBJ2-1|TRBV2
CASSDGASGSYEQFF
TGTGCCAGCAGTGACGGGGCTAGCGGGAGTTATGAGCAGTTCTTC
>TRBD1|.|14|TRBJ2-5|TRBV6-1
CASSKDRVEETQYF
TGTGCCAGCAGCAAAGACAGGGTAGAAGAGACCCAGTACTTC
>.|once|16|TRBJ2-2|TRBV5-6
CASSLVQRAHTGELFF
TGTGCCAGCAGCTTGGTCCAGCGGGCGCACACCGGGGAGCTGTTTTTT
>.|.|13|TRBJ1-2|TRBV19
CASKTHRNYGYTF
TGTGCCAGTAAAACACACCGTAACTATGGCTACACCTTC
>TRBD1|.|14|TRBJ2-1|TRBV5-1
CASSLDRGWGEQFF
TGCGCCAGCAGCCTGGACAGGGGATGGGGTGAGCAGTTCTTC
>TRBD2|.|15|TRBJ2-2|TRBV19
CATTPGGANTGELFF
TGTGCCACCACCCCTGGGGGGGCGAACACCGGGGAGCTGTTTTTT
>.|.|13|TRBJ1-5|TRBV6-6
CASSLADNQPQHF
TGTGCCAGCAGTTTGGCAGACAATCAGCCCCAGCATTTT
>.|.|15|TRBJ1-1|TRBV29-1
CSVRRSKTGNTEAFF
TGCAGCGTCAGACGATCGAAGACAGGTAACACTGAAGCTTTCTTT
>.|.|14|TRBJ2-7|TRBV6-5
CASTSSSQGYEQYF
TGTGCCAGCACCTCGAGTAGTCAGGGGTACGAGCAGTACTTC
>.|.|13|TRBJ2-7|TRBV5-1
CASSLYSSNEQYF
TGCGCCAGCAGCTTATACAGCTCGAACGAGCAGTACTTC
>TRBD2|.|16|TRBJ2-7|TRBV28
CASSLWTSGNGYEQYF
TGTGCCAGCAGTTTATGGACTAGCGGGAACGGCTACGAGCAGTACTTC
>.|.|11|TRBJ2-1|TRBV27
CATGYGNEQFF
TGTGCCACCGGATACGGGAATGAGCAGTTCTTC
>TRBD1|.|16|TRBJ1-1|TRBV5-6
CASSLGGTAKNTEAFF
TGTGCCAGCAGCTTGGGAGGGACAGCTAAGAACACTGAAGCTTTCTTT
>.|once|12|TRBJ2-5|TRBV5-6
CASSRDQETQYF
TGTGCCAGCAGCCGGGACCAAGAGACCCAGTACTTC
>TRBD2|.|13|TRBJ2-2|TRBV14
CASSQGLAAELFF
TGTGCCAGCAGCCAAGGACTAGCCGCGGAGCTGTTTTTT
>.|.|15|TRBJ2-2|TRBV5-8
CASSLEDSYTGELFF
TGTGCCAGCAGCTTGGAGGACAGTTACACCGGGGAGCTGTTTTTT
>.|once|15|TRBJ1-2|TRBV21-1
CASSTAGASNYGYTF
TGTGCCAGCAGCACGGCGGGGGCCTCTAACTATGGCTACACCTTC
>.|.|17|TRBJ2-3|TRBV10-3
CAISYLEGLGGADTQYF
TGTGCCATCAGTTATCTTGAAGGCCTCGGAGGCGCAGATACGCAGTATTTT
>TRBD1|.|19|TRBJ1-1|TRBV11-2
CASSPSPGQGRRENTEAFF
TGTGCCAGCAGCCCTAGCCCAGGACAGGGGAGGAGGGAGAACACTGAAGCTTTCTTT
>TRBD1|.|19|TRBJ2-6|TRBV6-1
CASSEGFGTGLPGANVLTF
TGTGCCAGCAGTGAAGGGTTTGGGACAGGACTACCTGGGGCCAACGTCCTGACTTTC
>TRBD1|.|16|TRBJ2-5|TRBV2
CASSPGQGVLQETQYF
TGTGCCAGCAGCCCGGGACAGGGGGTGTTACAAGAGACCCAGTACTTC
>.|.|14|TRBJ1-5|TRBV2
CASSDRHGDQPQHF
TGTGCCAGCAGTGACCGTCATGGAGATCAGCCCCAGCATTTT
>.|.|20|TRBJ1-1|TRBV12-5
CASGLDLRAQADHMNTEAFF
TGTGCTAGTGGTTTGGATCTTAGGGCACAGGCCGATCATATGAACACTGAAGCTTTCTTT
>TRBD1|.|16|TRBJ2-7|TRBV27
CASSVSRDRASYEQYF
TGTGCCAGCAGTGTCTCCCGGGACAGGGCCTCCTACGAGCAGTACTTC
>TRBD1|.|15|TRBJ1-1|TRBV7-2
CASSPTPGGGTEAFF
TGTGCCAGCAGCCCTACCCCAGGGGGAGGAACTGAAGCTTTCTTT
>.|.|13|TRBJ1-1|TRBV28
CASSPLEDTEAFF
TGTGCCAGCAGTCCGCTTGAGGACACTGAAGCTTTCTTT
>.|.|15|TRBJ2-2|TRBV27
CASSSRGTGTGELFF
TGTGCCAGCAGTTCCCGCGGGACTGGCACCGGGGAGCTGTTTTTT
>TRBD1|.|16|TRBJ1-5|TRBV4-1
CASSQDHRGGNQPQHF
TGCGCCAGCAGCCAGGACCACAGGGGGGGCAATCAGCCCCAGCATTTT